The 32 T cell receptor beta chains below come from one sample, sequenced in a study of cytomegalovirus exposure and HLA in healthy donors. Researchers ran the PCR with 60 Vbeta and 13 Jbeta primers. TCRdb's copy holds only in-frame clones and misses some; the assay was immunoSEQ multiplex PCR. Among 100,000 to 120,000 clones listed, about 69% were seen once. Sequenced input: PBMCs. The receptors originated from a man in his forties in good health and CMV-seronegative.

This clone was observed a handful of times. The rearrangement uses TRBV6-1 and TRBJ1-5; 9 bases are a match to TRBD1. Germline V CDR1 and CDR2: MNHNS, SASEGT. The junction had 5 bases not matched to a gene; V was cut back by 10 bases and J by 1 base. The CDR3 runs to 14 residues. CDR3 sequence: CANTGGESNQPQHF. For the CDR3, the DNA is TGTGCCAACACAGGGGGCGAGAGCAATCAGCCCCAGCATTTT.

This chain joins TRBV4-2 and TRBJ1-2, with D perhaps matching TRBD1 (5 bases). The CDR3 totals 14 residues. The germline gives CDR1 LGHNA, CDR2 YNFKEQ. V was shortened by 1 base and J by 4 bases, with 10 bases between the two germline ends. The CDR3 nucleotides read TGTGCCAGCAGCCAAGTTGGCGGGGCCTATGGCTACACCTTC. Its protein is CASSQVGGAYGYTF.

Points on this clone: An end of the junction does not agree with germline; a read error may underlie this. This CDR3 is CASSSGNPSSYEQYF. CDR3 bases: TGCGCCAGTAGCTCCGGGAACCCTAGCTCCTACGAGCAGTACTTC. The rearrangement links TRBV5-1 to TRBJ2-5; a weak D match, TRBD2 (5 bases). The DNA matches TRBJ2-7 better at its end, which makes the J call doubtful. This CDR3 is 15 amino acids long. Germline V lookup: CDR1 SGHRS, CDR2 YFSETQ.

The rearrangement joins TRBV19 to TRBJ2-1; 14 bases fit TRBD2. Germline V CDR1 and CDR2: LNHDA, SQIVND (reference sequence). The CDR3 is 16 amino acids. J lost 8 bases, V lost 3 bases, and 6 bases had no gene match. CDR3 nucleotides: TGTGCCAGTAGTATTGGGACTAGCGGGAGTATAGATGAGCAGTTCTTC. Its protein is CASSIGTSGSIDEQFF.

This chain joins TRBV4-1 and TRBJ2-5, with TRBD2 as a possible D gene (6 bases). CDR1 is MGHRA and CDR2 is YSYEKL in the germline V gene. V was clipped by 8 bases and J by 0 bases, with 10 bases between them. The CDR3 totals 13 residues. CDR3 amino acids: CASGEANQETQYF. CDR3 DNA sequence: TGCGCCAGCGGGGAGGCAAACCAAGAGACCCAGTACTTC.

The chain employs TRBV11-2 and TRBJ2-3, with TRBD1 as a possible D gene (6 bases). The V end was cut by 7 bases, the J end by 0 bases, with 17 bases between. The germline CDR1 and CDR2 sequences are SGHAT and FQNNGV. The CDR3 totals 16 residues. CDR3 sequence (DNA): TGTGCCAGCAAGGGGGTTTACAGGGCGAGCACAGATACGCAGTATTTT. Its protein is CASKGVYRASTDTQYF.

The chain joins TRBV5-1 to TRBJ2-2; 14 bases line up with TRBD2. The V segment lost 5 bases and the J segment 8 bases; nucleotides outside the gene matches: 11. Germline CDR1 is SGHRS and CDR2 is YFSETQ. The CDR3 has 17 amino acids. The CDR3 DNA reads TGCGCCAGCAGTAGTCCGACGGGACTAGCGGGAGCAGGGGAGCTGTTTTTT. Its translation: CASSSPTGLAGAGELFF.

This CDR3 is CASSPREPLIEQYF. As DNA, the CDR3 is TGTGCCAGCTCACCACGGGAGCCATTGATCGAGCAGTACTTC. The chain combines TRBV18 with TRBJ2-7; TRBD2 might be the D (5 bases). Trimming took off 1 base at V and 6 bases at J, with 13 bases between the two ends. Germline V CDR1 and CDR2: KGHSH, LQKENI. The CDR3 has 14 amino acids.

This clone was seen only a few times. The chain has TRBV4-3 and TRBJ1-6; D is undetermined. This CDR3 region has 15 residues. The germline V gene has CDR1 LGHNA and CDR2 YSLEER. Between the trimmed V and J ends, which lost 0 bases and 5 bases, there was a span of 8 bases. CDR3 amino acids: CASSQDYGNNSPLHF. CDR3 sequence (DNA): TGCGCCAGCAGCCAAGATTACGGGAATAATTCACCCCTCCACTTT.

CDR3 residues: CASSNRGRYNEQFF. CDR3 DNA sequence: TGTGCCAGCAGTAACAGGGGCCGCTACAATGAGCAGTTCTTC. The chain employs TRBV28 and TRBJ2-1; the match to TRBD1 covers 7 bases. The trim removed 5 bases at V and 3 bases at J, leaving 4 bases unmatched. CDR1 and CDR2 (germline): MDHEN, SYDVKM. The CDR3 consists of 14 residues.

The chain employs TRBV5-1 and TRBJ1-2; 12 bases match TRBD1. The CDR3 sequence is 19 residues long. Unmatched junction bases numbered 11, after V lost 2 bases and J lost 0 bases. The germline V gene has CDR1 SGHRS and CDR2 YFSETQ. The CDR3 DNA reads TGCGCCAGCAGCTTAAGGTCAGGGACAGGGGGCGTCGCTAACTATGGCTACACCTTC. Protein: CASSLRSGTGGVANYGYTF.

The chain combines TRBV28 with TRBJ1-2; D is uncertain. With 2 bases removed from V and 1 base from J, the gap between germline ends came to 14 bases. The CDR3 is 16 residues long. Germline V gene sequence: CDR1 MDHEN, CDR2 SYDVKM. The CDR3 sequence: CASSLGGGGLNYGYTF. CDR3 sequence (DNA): TGTGCCAGCAGTTTAGGCGGCGGCGGGCTTAACTATGGCTACACCTTC.

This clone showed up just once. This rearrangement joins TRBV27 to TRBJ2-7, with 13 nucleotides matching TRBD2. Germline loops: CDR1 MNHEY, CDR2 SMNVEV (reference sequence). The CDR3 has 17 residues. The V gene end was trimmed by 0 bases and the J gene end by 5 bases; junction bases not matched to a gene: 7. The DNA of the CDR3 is TGTGCCAGCAGTTTATCGCCCGGACTAGCGGGAGAGAACGAGCAGTACTTC. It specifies CASSLSPGLAGENEQYF.

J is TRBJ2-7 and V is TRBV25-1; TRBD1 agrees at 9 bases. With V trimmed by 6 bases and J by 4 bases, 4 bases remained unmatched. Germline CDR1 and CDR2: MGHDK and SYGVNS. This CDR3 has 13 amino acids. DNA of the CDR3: TGTGCCAGCAGGGGGACAGGGACGTACGAGCAGTACTTC. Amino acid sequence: CASRGTGTYEQYF.

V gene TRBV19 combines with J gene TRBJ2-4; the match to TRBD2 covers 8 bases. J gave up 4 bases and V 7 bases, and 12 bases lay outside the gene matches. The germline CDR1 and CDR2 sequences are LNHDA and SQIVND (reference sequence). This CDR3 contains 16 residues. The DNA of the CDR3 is TGTGCCAGTACTCCCTCGGGAGCGGGGGAGAAAAACATTCAGTACTTC. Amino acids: CASTPSGAGEKNIQYF.

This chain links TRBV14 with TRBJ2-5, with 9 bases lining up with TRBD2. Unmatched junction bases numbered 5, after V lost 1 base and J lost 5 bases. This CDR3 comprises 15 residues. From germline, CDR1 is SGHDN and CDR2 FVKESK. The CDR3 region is CASSQVTSGLETQYF. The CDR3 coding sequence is TGTGCCAGCAGCCAAGTTACTAGCGGGCTGGAGACCCAGTACTTC.

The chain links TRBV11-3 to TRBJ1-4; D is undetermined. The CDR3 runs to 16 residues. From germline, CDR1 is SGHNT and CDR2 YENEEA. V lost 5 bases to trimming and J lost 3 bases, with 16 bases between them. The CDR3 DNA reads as TGTGCCAGCAGCCATCCGTGGGAGCGGGCTAATGAAAAACTGTTTTTT. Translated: CASSHPWERANEKLFF.

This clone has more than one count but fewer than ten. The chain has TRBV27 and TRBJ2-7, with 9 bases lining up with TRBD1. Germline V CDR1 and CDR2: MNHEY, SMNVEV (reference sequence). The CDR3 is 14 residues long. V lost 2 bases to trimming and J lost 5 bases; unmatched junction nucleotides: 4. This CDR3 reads CASSLRDRVHEQYF. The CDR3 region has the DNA TGTGCCAGCAGTTTAAGGGACAGGGTCCACGAGCAGTACTTC.

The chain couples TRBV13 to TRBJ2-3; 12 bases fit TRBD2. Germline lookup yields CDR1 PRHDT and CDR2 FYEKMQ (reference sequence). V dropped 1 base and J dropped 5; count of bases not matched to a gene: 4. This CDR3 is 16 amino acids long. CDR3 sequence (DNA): TGTGCCAGCAGCTTAGACCTAGCGGGGGGGCGAGATACGCAGTATTTT. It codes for CASSLDLAGGRDTQYF. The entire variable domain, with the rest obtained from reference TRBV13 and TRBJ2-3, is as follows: AAGVIQSPRHLIKEKRETATLKCYPIPRHDTVYWYQQGPGQDPQFLISFYEKMQSDKGSIPDRFSAQQFSDYHSELNMSSLELGDSALYFCASSLDLAGGRDTQYFGPGTRLTVL.

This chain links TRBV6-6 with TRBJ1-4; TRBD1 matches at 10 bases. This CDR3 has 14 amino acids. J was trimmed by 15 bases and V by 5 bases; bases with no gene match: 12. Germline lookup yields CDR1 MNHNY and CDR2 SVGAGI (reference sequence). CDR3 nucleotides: TGTGCCAGCAGTACCCGACAGGGGGCCTTGGTTATGTTTTTT. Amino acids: CASSTRQGALVMFF.

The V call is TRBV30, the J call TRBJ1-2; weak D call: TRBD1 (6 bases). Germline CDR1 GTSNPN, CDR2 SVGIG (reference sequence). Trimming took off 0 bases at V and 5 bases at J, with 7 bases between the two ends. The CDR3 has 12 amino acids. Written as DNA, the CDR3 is TGTGCCTGGAGTGTACAGGGTTATGGCTACACCTTC. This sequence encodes CAWSVQGYGYTF.

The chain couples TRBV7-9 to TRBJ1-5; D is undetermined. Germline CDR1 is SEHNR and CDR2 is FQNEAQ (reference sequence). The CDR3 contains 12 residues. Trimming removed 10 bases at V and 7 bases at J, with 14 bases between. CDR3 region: CATTDSGQPQHF. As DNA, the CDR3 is TGTGCCACCACGGACTCGGGGCAGCCCCAGCATTTT.

CDR3 sequence (DNA): TGTGCCAGTAGTCCGGACAGGGGGCGCGGCTATGGCTACACCTTC. Translation: CASSPDRGRGYGYTF. The chain has TRBV19 and TRBJ1-2, with TRBD1 matching 11 bases. The V segment lost 5 bases and the J segment 4 bases; nucleotides outside the gene matches: 6. Germline V gene lookup returns CDR1 LNHDA and CDR2 SQIVND (reference sequence). The CDR3 spans 15 residues.

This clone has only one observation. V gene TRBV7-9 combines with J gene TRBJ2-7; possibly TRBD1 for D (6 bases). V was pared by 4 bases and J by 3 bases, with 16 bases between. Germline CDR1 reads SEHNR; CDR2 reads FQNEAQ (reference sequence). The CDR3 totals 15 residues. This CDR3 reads CASSSKQGIDYEQYF. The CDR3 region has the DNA TGTGCCAGCAGCTCCAAACAGGGAATCGACTACGAGCAGTACTTC.

The CDR3 bases are TGTGCCAGCAGTTCCACGGGATACAGGGGTGGCTACACCTTC. Protein product: CASSSTGYRGGYTF. J is TRBJ1-2 and V is TRBV28; TRBD1 matches at 7 bases. The CDR3 extends over 14 amino acids. Germline V CDR1 and CDR2: MDHEN, SYDVKM. V lost 4 bases to trimming and J lost 7 bases; unmatched junction nucleotides: 9.

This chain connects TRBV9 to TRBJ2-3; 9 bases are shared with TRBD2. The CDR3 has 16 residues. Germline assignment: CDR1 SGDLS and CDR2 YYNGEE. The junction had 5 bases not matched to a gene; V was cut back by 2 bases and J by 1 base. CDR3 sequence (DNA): TGTGCCAGCAGCGTCGCTAGCGGGGCTCGCACAGATACGCAGTATTTT. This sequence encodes CASSVASGARTDTQYF.

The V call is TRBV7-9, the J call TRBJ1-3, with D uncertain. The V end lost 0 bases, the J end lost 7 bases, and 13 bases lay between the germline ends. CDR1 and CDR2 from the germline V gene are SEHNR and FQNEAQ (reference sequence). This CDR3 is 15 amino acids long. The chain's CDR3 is CASSLAGRGGNTIYF. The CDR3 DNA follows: TGTGCCAGCAGCTTAGCAGGACGCGGAGGGAACACCATATATTTT. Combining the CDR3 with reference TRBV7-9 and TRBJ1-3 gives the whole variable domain DTGVSQNPRHKITKRGQNVTFRCDPISEHNRLYWYRQTLGQGPEFLTYFQNEAQLEKSRLLSDRFSAERPKGSFSTLEIQRTEQGDSAMYLCASSLAGRGGNTIYFGEGSWLTVV.

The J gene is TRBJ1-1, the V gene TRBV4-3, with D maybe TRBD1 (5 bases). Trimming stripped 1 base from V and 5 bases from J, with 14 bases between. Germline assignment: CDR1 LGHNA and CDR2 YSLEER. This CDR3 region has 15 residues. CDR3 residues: CASSQVKIGGTEAFF. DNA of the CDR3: TGCGCCAGCAGCCAAGTCAAAATCGGGGGAACTGAAGCTTTCTTT.

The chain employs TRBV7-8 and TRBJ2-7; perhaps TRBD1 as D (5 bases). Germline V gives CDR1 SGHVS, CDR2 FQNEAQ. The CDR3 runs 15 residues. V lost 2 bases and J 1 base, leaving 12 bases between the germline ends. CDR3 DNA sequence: TGTGCCAGCAGCTTAAGCAGGGTGGTTTCCTACGAGCAGTACTTC. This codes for CASSLSRVVSYEQYF.

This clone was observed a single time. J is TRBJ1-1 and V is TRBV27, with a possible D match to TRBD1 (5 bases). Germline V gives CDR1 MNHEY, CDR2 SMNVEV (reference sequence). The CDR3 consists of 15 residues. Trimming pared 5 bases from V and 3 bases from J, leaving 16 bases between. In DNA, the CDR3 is TGTGCCAGCAGTAGCAGGATGGGGCTGGACACTGAAGCTTTCTTT. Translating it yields CASSSRMGLDTEAFF.

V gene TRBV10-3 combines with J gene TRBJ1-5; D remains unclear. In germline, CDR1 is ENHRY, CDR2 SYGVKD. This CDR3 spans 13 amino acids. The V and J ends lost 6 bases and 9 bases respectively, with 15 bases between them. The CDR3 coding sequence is TGTGCCATCAGGTCCTCTGAGGAGGGGCCCCAGCATTTT. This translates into CAIRSSEEGPQHF.

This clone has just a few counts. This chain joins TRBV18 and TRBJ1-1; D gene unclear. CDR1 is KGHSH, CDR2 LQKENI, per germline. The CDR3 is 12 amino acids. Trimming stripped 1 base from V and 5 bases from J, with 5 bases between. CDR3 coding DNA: TGTGCCAGCTCACCACGTTTAACTGAAGCTTTCTTT. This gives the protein CASSPRLTEAFF.